Following are 22 T cell receptor beta chains from one sample sequenced in a study of shared clonotypes between healthy human individuals. The assay was immunoSEQ multiplex PCR, and TCRdb's table has in-frame clones only and misses some. The sample records some 900,000 clones, around three quarters being singletons. Input material: memory CD4+ T cells sorted from blood. Subset here: CD45RA-negative fraction. Receptor source: a man aged 18 to 30 in good health.

The V and J genes are TRBV5-4 and TRBJ1-2; possibly TRBD1 for D (5 bases). CDR3 length: 14 amino acids. The V and J ends lost 7 bases and 4 bases respectively, with 17 bases between them. CDR1 is SGHNT, CDR2 YYREEE, per germline (reference sequence). The CDR3 region is CASSLGGSSYGYTF. CDR3 coding DNA: TGTGCCAGCTCCTTGGGGGGGTCGTCCTATGGCTACACCTTC.

This chain joins TRBV10-3 and TRBJ2-7; D is ambiguous. CDR1 is ENHRY and CDR2 is SYGVKD in the germline V gene. Trimming removed 2 bases at V and 5 bases at J, with 13 bases between. The CDR3 runs to 14 residues. CDR3 nucleotides: TGTGCCATCAGTGAGCAAGGCGTCGGAAACGAGCAGTACTTC. This gives the protein CAISEQGVGNEQYF.

The V call is TRBV6-6, the J call TRBJ2-5; 9 positions agree with TRBD1. The CDR3 is made up of 16 amino acids. Germline CDR1 is MNHNY and CDR2 is SVGAGI (reference sequence). The junction had 8 bases not matched to a gene; V was cut back by 2 bases and J by 4 bases. The CDR3 sequence: CASSYERDRVGETQYF. CDR3 bases: TGTGCCAGCAGTTACGAAAGGGACAGGGTAGGAGAGACCCAGTACTTC.

CDR3 loop: CASSMKVAGGGEQYF. Here the CDR3 DNA reads TGTGCCAGTAGTATGAAGGTAGCGGGAGGTGGGGAGCAGTACTTC. This chain links TRBV19 with TRBJ2-7; 10 bases fit TRBD2. Per the germline V gene, CDR1 is LNHDA and CDR2 is SQIVND (reference sequence). The CDR3 length is 15 residues. V dropped 3 bases and J dropped 7; count of bases not matched to a gene: 9.

The chain has TRBV5-1 and TRBJ2-7, with D perhaps given as TRBD1 or TRBD2 (7 bases each). The CDR3 sequence is 16 residues long. The V gene's germline CDR1 is SGHRS and CDR2 YFSETQ. The V and J ends lost 0 bases and 1 base respectively, with 14 bases between them. The CDR3 is CASSLGAGQLSYEQYF. The CDR3 DNA reads as TGCGCCAGCAGCTTGGGAGCGGGACAGCTATCCTACGAGCAGTACTTC.

This rearrangement joins TRBV7-2 to TRBJ2-1; D is possibly TRBD1 or TRBD2 (5 bases each). V lost 5 bases, J lost 2 bases, and 16 bases lay in between. CDR1 is SGHTA and CDR2 is FQGNSA in the germline V gene. This CDR3 contains 16 residues. CDR3 amino acids: CASSPSGTETYNEQFF. CDR3 DNA: TGTGCCAGCAGCCCCTCCGGGACCGAGACCTACAATGAGCAGTTCTTC.

With regard to this clone: Other DNA sequences of this sample code for an identical CDR3. V gene TRBV27 combines with J gene TRBJ1-5, with unresolved D. Trimming left V 5 bases short and J 4 bases short, with 9 bases between. The CDR3 is 13 amino acids. Germline lookup yields CDR1 MNHEY and CDR2 SMNVEV (reference sequence). The CDR3 DNA is TGTGCCAGCAGTCCCAAGGAGAATCAGCCCCAGCATTTT. It specifies CASSPKENQPQHF.

The CDR3: CASSLLPQGQGRTYEQYF. The CDR3 coding sequence is TGTGCCAGCAGTTTACTACCGCAGGGACAGGGGCGGACCTACGAGCAGTACTTC. The rearrangement uses TRBV28 and TRBJ2-7; 10 bases align to TRBD1. V dropped 2 bases and J dropped 2; count of bases not matched to a gene: 12. This CDR3 region has 18 residues. Germline V gene sequence: CDR1 MDHEN, CDR2 SYDVKM.

In its sample, this clone was seen a few times. The chain joins TRBV28 to TRBJ2-1, with D perhaps matching TRBD1 or TRBD2 (5 bases each). CDR1 is MDHEN and CDR2 is SYDVKM in the germline V gene. This CDR3 has 14 residues. V lost 6 bases to trimming and J lost 7 bases, with 16 bases between them. The CDR3 bases are TGTGCCAGCAGAACTATAGGGACGAGAAATGAGCAGTTCTTC. Its protein is CASRTIGTRNEQFF.

The DNA of the CDR3 is TGTGCCAGCAGGGGACGGGGACTCAATCAGCCCCAGCATTTT. Translated: CASRGRGLNQPQHF. The chain combines TRBV6-1 with TRBJ1-5; D might be TRBD1 (5 bases). There are 14 residues in the CDR3. Per the germline V gene, CDR1 is MNHNS and CDR2 is SASEGT. The ends were cut back, 6 bases at V and 3 bases at J, with 12 bases in the middle.

This clone was detected ten times or more. Other DNA sequences from this sample encode an identical CDR3 as well. The genes are TRBV30 and TRBJ1-2; weak D call: TRBD1 (5 bases). The CDR3 length is 14 residues. CDR1 and CDR2 (germline): GTSNPN, SVGIG (reference sequence). V dropped 5 bases and J dropped 2 bases, with 15 bases sitting between them. CDR3 loop: CAWDEGRDNYGYTF. For the CDR3, the DNA is TGTGCCTGGGACGAGGGACGGGACAACTATGGCTACACCTTC.

Concerning this clone: Other DNA sequences in the sample encode the same CDR3. This chain joins TRBV10-1 and TRBJ1-1, with no clear D. V lost 6 bases and J lost 1, with 9 bases in between. The CDR3 extends over 13 amino acids. Germline values: CDR1 WNHNN, CDR2 SYGVQD (reference sequence). In DNA form, the CDR3 reads TGCGCCAGCAGCAGGACCGGGAACACTGAAGCTTTCTTT. This encodes CASSRTGNTEAFF.

The chain employs TRBV6-1 and TRBJ2-5; D is perhaps TRBD1 (6 bases). CDR3 size: 15 residues. Germline V CDR1 and CDR2: MNHNS, SASEGT. V gave up 2 bases and J gave up 4 bases, with 14 bases separating them. CDR3 protein: CASSENRAGVETQYF. CDR3 DNA sequence: TGTGCCAGCAGTGAAAACCGGGCAGGGGTAGAGACCCAGTACTTC.

The CDR3 protein is CASSEAYSNQPQHF. Here the CDR3 DNA reads TGTGCCAGCAGTGAGGCATATAGCAATCAGCCCCAGCATTTT. The chain recombines TRBV6-1 with TRBJ1-5; D call uncertain. Germline CDR1 MNHNS, CDR2 SASEGT. Trimming removed 3 bases from V and 0 bases from J, with 6 bases in between. The CDR3 contains 14 residues.

The chain's CDR3 is CASTLAGMETQYF. The DNA for the CDR3 is TGTGCCAGCACACTAGCGGGAATGGAGACCCAGTACTTC. V gene TRBV11-2 combines with J gene TRBJ2-5; TRBD2 matches at 10 bases. Germline-derived CDR1 and CDR2 are SGHAT and FQNNGV. CDR3 length equals 13 residues. V was clipped by 7 bases and J by 5 bases; unmatched bases: 4.

The sample holds many counts of this clone. The genes are TRBV28 and TRBJ2-7; D call uncertain. The CDR3 is 13 amino acids. V was pared by 4 bases and J by 2 bases, with 9 bases between. Germline values: CDR1 MDHEN, CDR2 SYDVKM. The CDR3 region has the DNA TGTGCCAGCAGTTCGGTCCGGGCCTACGAGCAGTACTTC. Protein product: CASSSVRAYEQYF.

This clone has only one observation. This chain uses TRBV11-3 with TRBJ2-3, with a weak D call TRBD2 (6 bases). Germline values: CDR1 SGHNT, CDR2 YENEEA. The CDR3 totals 14 residues. V was trimmed by 3 bases and J by 1 base, leaving 8 bases between them. The chain's CDR3 is CASSFGGGTDTQYF. The DNA of the CDR3 is TGTGCCAGCAGCTTCGGCGGGGGCACAGATACGCAGTATTTT.

This chain connects TRBV7-5 to TRBJ2-1; the tabulated D call, TRBD2, remains unverified against the DNA. TRBV7-5 counts as a pseudogene. CDR3 length: 16 amino acids. The CDR3 sequence: CARSPPYRGRGNEQFF. The DNA of the CDR3 is TGTGCCAGAAGCCCACCATATCGTGGGAGAGGGAATGAGCAGTTCTTC.

The V and J genes are TRBV18 and TRBJ2-3, with no clear D. The V gene's germline CDR1 is KGHSH and CDR2 LQKENI. This CDR3 is 12 amino acids long. V gave up 5 bases and J gave up 5 bases, with 8 bases separating them. The CDR3 DNA sequence: TGTGCCAGCTCAGACAACATAGATACGCAGTATTTT. It yields the protein CASSDNIDTQYF.

The J gene is TRBJ2-1, the V gene TRBV5-4; TRBD1 matches at 7 bases. This CDR3 contains 14 residues. The V gene's germline CDR1 is SGHNT and CDR2 YYREEE (reference sequence). Trimming took 4 bases from V and 4 from J; bases not matched to a gene: 5. This CDR3 is CASSRWDSYNEQFF. In nucleotides, the CDR3 is TGTGCCAGCAGCCGGTGGGACAGTTACAATGAGCAGTTCTTC.

The chain joins TRBV28 to TRBJ2-7; D may be TRBD2 (6 bases). With 5 bases removed from V and 5 bases from J, the gap between germline ends came to 13 bases. CDR1 is MDHEN, CDR2 SYDVKM, per germline. The CDR3 length is 13 residues. In DNA form, the CDR3 reads TGTGCCAGCAGTAACCTGCGGGGTCACGAGCAGTACTTC. Its translation is CASSNLRGHEQYF.

The chain recombines TRBV19 with TRBJ2-2; D is ambiguous. Deletions cut 9 bases from V and 6 bases from J, with 17 bases between. Germline V gene lookup returns CDR1 LNHDA and CDR2 SQIVND (reference sequence). The CDR3 runs to 14 residues. CDR3 sequence: CASHHETAPGELFF. CDR3 DNA sequence: TGTGCCAGCCACCACGAGACTGCACCCGGGGAGCTGTTTTTT.